This TCR beta chain was obtained from a study of graft-versus-host responses after intestinal transplantation. Whole-study findings and limits: Some patients had graft-donor T cell macrochimerism, and their allografts showed high graft-versus-host to host-versus-graft clonal ratios. The marrow of recipients harbored GvH clones, and ileum or blood showed some of them first.

The CDR3 runs to 17 residues. Germline loops: CDR1 LNHDA, CDR2 SQIVND (reference sequence). V lost 3 bases to trimming and J lost 5 bases; unmatched junction nucleotides: 14. Comment on this clone: Its matching antigen is unknown.

This table comes from immunoSEQ multiplex PCR, and its TCRdb copy is limited to in-frame clones, with some not included. The top ten hold around 1% of the sample, which has about 100,000 clones, roughly 87% seen once. This TCR was recovered from a human donor who was the organ donor for an intestinal transplant. The J gene is TRBJ1-1, the V gene TRBV19; 8 nucleotides align to TRBD1. This sample comprised unstimulated CD4+ T cells sorted from spleen or lymph node cells, obtained before transplant. The CDR3, as DNA: TGTGCCAGTAGTATTGAGGCAGGGGGCTTTCGGAAAACTGAAGCTTTCTTT. Encoded protein: CASSIEAGGFRKTEAFF.